This T cell receptor (beta chain) was found in a study of blood T cell repertoires in COVID-19. The CDR3 loop spans 14 amino acids. The trim removed 4 bases at V and 2 bases at J, leaving 4 bases unmatched. From germline, CDR1 is SGHVS and CDR2 FQNEAQ. Measured with immunoSEQ multiplex PCR; TCRdb has only the in-frame clones, and not every one. The data contain around 30,000 clones, just over 90% of them singletons. The chain carries TRBV7-8 and TRBJ1-1; 7 bases match TRBD1. The clonotype originates from a male donor with active COVID-19. The specimen was peripheral blood. The CDR3 sequence: CASSSGTANTEAFF. CDR3 bases: TGTGCCAGCAGCTCCGGGACAGCAAACACTGAAGCTTTCTTT.